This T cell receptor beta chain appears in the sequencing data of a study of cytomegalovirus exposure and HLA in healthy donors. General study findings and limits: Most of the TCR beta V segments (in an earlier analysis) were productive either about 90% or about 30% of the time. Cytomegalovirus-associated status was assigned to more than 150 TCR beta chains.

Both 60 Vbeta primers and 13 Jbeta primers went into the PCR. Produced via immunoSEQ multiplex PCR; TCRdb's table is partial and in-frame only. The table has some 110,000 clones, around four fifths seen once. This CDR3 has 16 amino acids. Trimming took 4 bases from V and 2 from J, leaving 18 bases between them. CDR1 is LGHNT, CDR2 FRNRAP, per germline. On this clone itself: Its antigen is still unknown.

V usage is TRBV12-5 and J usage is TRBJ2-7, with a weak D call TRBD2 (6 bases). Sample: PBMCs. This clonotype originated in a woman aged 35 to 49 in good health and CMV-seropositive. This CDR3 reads CASGWGLGGTPYEQYF. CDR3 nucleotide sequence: TGTGCTAGTGGTTGGGGGTTAGGCGGGACCCCCTACGAGCAGTACTTC.